The sequence of this T cell receptor (beta chain) was determined in a study of cytomegalovirus exposure and HLA in healthy donors. In the study overall: The 550 to 800 first-cohort repertoires and the roughly 130 validation repertoires shared the same platform, a later analysis reported.

Trimming pared 4 bases from V and 1 base from J, leaving 10 bases between. This CDR3 comprises 14 residues. From germline, CDR1 is GTSNPN and CDR2 SVGIG (reference sequence). Libraries were prepared by immunoSEQ multiplex PCR; TCRdb keeps only in-frame clonotypes and omits some of them. The sample records 60,000 to 85,000 clones, over 95% being singletons. Concerning this clone: The antigen is unknown.

Whole-study results and caveats: Altogether, around 160 TCR beta chains were recorded as cytomegalovirus-associated. The tendency of first-cohort TCR clusters to co-occur in the roughly 130 validation repertoires emerged from a later analysis.

Material: PBMCs. The genes are TRBV30 and TRBJ2-2, with a possible D match to TRBD2 (5 bases). This receptor was obtained from a woman aged 18-29 years in good health and CMV-seropositive. In nucleotides, the CDR3 is TGTGCCTGGACCCGACTACTGAACACCGGGGAGCTGTTTTTT. Protein sequence: CAWTRLLNTGELFF.